This T cell receptor (beta chain) was captured by sequencing in a study of blood T cell repertoires in COVID-19 (dated by TCRdb to the early 2020s). In terms of the full investigation: Samples from collaborators originated in the United States, Italy and Spain and spanned both the acute and convalescent phases of COVID-19. The material from the prospective study consisted of cDNA or gDNA derived from T cells, B-cell-depleted T cells, or PBMCs. Deeply sampled blood TCRbeta repertoires from subjects exposed to, actively infected with, or recovered from COVID-19 were included in the dataset. A freely available public database, intended as a resource for researchers studying the immune response to SARS-CoV-2, is where the repertoires were released. The samples were drawn from two sources: the first 160 participants of the ongoing ImmuneRACE study, and 1,000 to 1,500 subjects contributed by 6 global collaborators. Sample metadata almost always included a de-identified subject ID, COVID-19 status, age in years and sex. Where available, HLA class I and class II types were taken from metadata supplied by the sample provider and were not determined by assay-based typing.

Each collaborating institution followed its own protocols to collect whole blood in K2EDTA tubes. Collaborator samples were shipped for TCRbeta analysis as frozen whole blood, isolated PBMCs, or DNA extracted from either sample type. From cysteine to phenylalanine, the CDR3 is 13 amino acids long. The retained sequence is limited to the CDR3, 39 bases, with the frame set at the first base. From a lookup of the germline V gene, CDR1 and CDR2 are SGHAT and FQNNGV. The junction carries 7 bases between V and J, which are trimmed by 3 bases and 5 bases respectively. By its share of the sample, this clone is medium-sized (0.01 to 0.1%). Its binding antigen is unknown. Qualities for individual bases were not recorded, and no much larger clone is one base off. The research as a whole found: Clinical and demographic metadata were provided uncurated, with the amount varying by source and participant.

TCRbeta CDR3 regions were amplified from genomic DNA by means of the immunoSEQ Assay, a bias-controlled multiplex PCR. In the authors' own workflow: Nucleated cell counts per sample were estimated from amplification of reference gene primers within the assay. To quantify the absolute abundance of each unique TCRbeta CDR3 rearrangement, sequence reads were collapsed and filtered. For each sample, productive Simpson clonality was calculated by taking the square root of Simpson's diversity index across productive rearrangements. As stored in TCRdb, this immuneACCESS dataset retains in-frame rearrangements with V and J assigned. A fraction of the clones does not appear; measured against another copy, unresolved V genes explain less than half of the discrepancy, and the remainder lacks a known reason. From that table come the V and J calls and clone size; the DNA was used to work out D and trimming. The sample table holds about 120,000 clones, of which just over 90% were seen once. The ten most abundant clones make up less than 2% of the sample.

The receptor's source is a human donor with active COVID-19. The donor label of this sample is uncertain. The rearrangement joined TRBV11-2 to TRBJ2-2, with TRBD1 as a weak D call on 6 bases. Sequencing used peripheral blood. The DNA sequence is TGTGCCAGCAGCTTTACAGGGACCGGGGAGCTGTTTTTT. This codes for CASSFTGTGELFF.